These T cell receptor beta chains were read from a single sample in a study of beta chain features in type 1 diabetes. This table comes from immunoSEQ multiplex PCR, and its TCRdb copy is limited to in-frame clones, with some not included. The sample lists around 450,000 clones; 10% to 12% were seen once. Sequencing used naive CD4+ T cells from blood. The receptor set was obtained from a woman under 30 in good health. CDR3s include the opening cysteine and the closing phenylalanine or tryptophan. The D gene is left open where the match is weak. Rows give clone size only sometimes, using once, few, many, or a class for an expanded clone.

d_call,clone_size,v_call,j_call,cdr3_aa,cdr3_nt
.,.,TRBV28,TRBJ1-1,CASKPPRNTEAFF,TGTGCCAGCAAGCCCCCCAGGAACACTGAAGCTTTCTTT
TRBD1,.,TRBV30,TRBJ1-3,CAWRDRGGNTIYF,TGTGCCTGGAGGGACAGGGGAGGAAACACCATATATTTT
TRBD2,.,TRBV4-1,TRBJ2-1,CASSQPRSGGLSYNEQFF,TGCGCCAGCAGCCAGCCACGCAGCGGGGGTCTCTCCTACAATGAGCAGTTCTTC
TRBD2,.,TRBV27,TRBJ2-3,CASSLRSSGSTDTQYF,TGTGCCAGCAGTTTACGGTCTAGCGGGAGTACAGATACGCAGTATTTT
TRBD1,.,TRBV9,TRBJ2-1,CASSVVGTGFRNEQFF,TGTGCCAGCAGCGTAGTTGGGACAGGGTTTAGGAATGAGCAGTTCTTC
.,.,TRBV27,TRBJ2-1,CASSPLHQGPGYNEQFF,TGTGCCAGCAGTCCCCTCCATCAGGGCCCTGGCTACAATGAGCAGTTCTTC
.,.,TRBV15,TRBJ1-4,CATRSGGTEKLFF,TGTGCCACCCGGAGTGGGGGGACTGAAAAACTGTTTTTT
.,few,TRBV2,TRBJ1-1,CASTRPTNTEAFF,TGTGCCAGCACACGGCCTACGAACACTGAAGCTTTCTTT
TRBD2,.,TRBV5-4,TRBJ2-7,CASSPDDSGTTTYEQYF,TGTGCCAGCAGCCCGGATGATAGCGGGACTACGACCTACGAGCAGTACTTC
TRBD1,few,TRBV9,TRBJ2-7,CASSVAGTGAYEQYF,TGTGCCAGCAGCGTAGCTGGGACAGGGGCCTACGAGCAGTACTTC
TRBD2,.,TRBV4-2,TRBJ2-5,CASSQGRLAGGRETQYF,TGTGCCAGCAGCCAAGGAAGATTAGCGGGAGGGAGAGAGACCCAGTACTTC
.,few,TRBV7-2,TRBJ2-2,CASSLTTVELFF,TGTGCCAGCAGTCTAACGACAGTGGAGCTGTTTTTT
.,.,TRBV20-1,TRBJ2-1,CSGLGNEQFF,TGCAGTGGACTGGGGAATGAGCAGTTCTTC
TRBD1,.,TRBV7-6,TRBJ2-7,CASSQTTGAYEQYF,TGTGCCAGCAGTCAAACGACAGGGGCCTACGAGCAGTACTTC
.,.,TRBV11-3,TRBJ1-2,CASSATDYGYTF,TGTGCCAGCAGCGCAACAGACTATGGCTACACCTTC
.,few,TRBV10-3,TRBJ1-1,CAIKGSGNTEAFF,TGTGCCATCAAGGGCAGTGGGAACACTGAAGCTTTCTTT
.,few,TRBV21-1,TRBJ2-1,CASSRAQGSEANEQFF,TGTGCCAGCAGCCGAGCGCAGGGTTCTGAGGCCAATGAGCAGTTCTTC
TRBD1,few,TRBV19,TRBJ2-1,CASSLDRSTYNEQFF,TGTGCCAGTAGCCTGGACAGGTCAACCTACAATGAGCAGTTCTTC
.,few,TRBV7-9,TRBJ2-1,CASSLGSRRNEQFF,TGTGCCAGCAGCTTAGGTAGCAGGCGAAATGAGCAGTTCTTC
.,few,TRBV30,TRBJ1-1,CAWSVGVTAFF,TGTGCCTGGAGTGTGGGGGTGACGGCTTTCTTT
.,few,TRBV9,TRBJ2-2,CASSPQPRLNTGELFF,TGTGCCAGCAGCCCCCAGCCCAGGTTGAACACCGGGGAGCTGTTTTTT
TRBD1,few,TRBV7-2,TRBJ2-3,CASRDRGSPTQYF,TGTGCCAGCAGAGACAGGGGGTCTCCTACGCAGTATTTT
TRBD1,.,TRBV27,TRBJ1-2,CASRATGLIGYTF,TGTGCCAGCAGAGCGACAGGGTTGATAGGCTACACCTTC
TRBD2,few,TRBV7-6,TRBJ2-7,CASSLVRETREQYF,TGTGCCAGCAGCTTGGTGCGGGAGACGAGGGAGCAGTACTTC